This T cell receptor (beta chain) was found in a study of T cell repertoires in cytomegalovirus infection. The wider study: Recently identified HLA-C-restricted CMV epitopes and well-studied HLA-B-restricted CMV epitopes were used by the study. CMV infection together with matching HLA type was indicated by public TCR beta signatures. Points from the study as a whole: The cumulative frequency of public TCR beta families distinguished individuals who carried CMV together with the relevant HLA.

This clonotype was found a few times. The target antigen is unknown. TCRdb used MiXCR to reprocess the reads, holding one entry per CDR3 protein. This sample has 65,000 to 85,000 distinct CDR3 sequences, with 28% found just once. The sample consisted of CD8+ T cells from cultured PBMCs, taken from culture after CMV antigen stimulation. The source is a human donor in good health (CMV status not recorded). Some clones in this sample may be carry-over from other donors' samples.

Here the CDR3 DNA reads TGTGCCAGCAGCCAAGCGTTTGGGTTCAATCAGCCCCAGCATTTT. The encoded protein is CASSQAFGFNQPQHF. The genes are TRBV3-1 and TRBJ1-5; D is undetermined. V was shortened by 1 base and J by 3 bases, with 10 bases between the two germline ends. CDR1 is LGHDT and CDR2 is YNNKEL in the germline V gene (reference sequence). CDR3 length: 15 residues.